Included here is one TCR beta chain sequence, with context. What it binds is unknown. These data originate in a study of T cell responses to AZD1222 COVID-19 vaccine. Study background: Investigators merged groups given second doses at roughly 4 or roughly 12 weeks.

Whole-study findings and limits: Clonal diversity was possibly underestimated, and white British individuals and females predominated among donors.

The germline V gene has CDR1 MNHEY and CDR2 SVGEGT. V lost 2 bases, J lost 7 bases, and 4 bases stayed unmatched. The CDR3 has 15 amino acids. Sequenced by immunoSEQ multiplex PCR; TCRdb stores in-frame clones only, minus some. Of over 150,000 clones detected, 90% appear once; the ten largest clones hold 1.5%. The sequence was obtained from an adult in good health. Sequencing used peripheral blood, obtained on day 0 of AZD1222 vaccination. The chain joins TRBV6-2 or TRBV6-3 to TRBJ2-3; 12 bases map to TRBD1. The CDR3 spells CASSYSGTGGYTQYF. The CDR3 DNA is TGTGCCAGCAGTTACAGCGGGACAGGGGGCTATACGCAGTATTTT.